This T cell receptor (beta chain) appears in the sequencing data of a study of blood T cell repertoires in COVID-19. On the study more broadly: The samples span acute and convalescent COVID-19 from the United States, Italy and Spain.

The CDR3 runs 15 residues. Germline V lookup: CDR1 SGHRS, CDR2 YFSETQ. The trim removed 4 bases at V and 4 bases at J, leaving 6 bases unmatched. Participants were aged roughly 18 to 89 years from roughly 26 US areas. As originally analysed: Cell counts per sample came from amplifying reference gene primers. TCRdb's copy holds only in-frame clones and misses some; the assay was immunoSEQ multiplex PCR. V, J and clone size derive from that table, while D and trimming were established from the DNA sequence. The sample shows 300,000 or so clones, roughly 90% of them seen only once. Sequencing was carried out using PBMCs or T cells enriched from blood (not recorded which). The chain has TRBV5-1 and TRBJ2-5; 11 positions agree with TRBD1. This receptor was taken from a man aged 55 to 70 who had recovered from COVID-19. CDR3 bases: TGCGCCAGCAGCACCGGGACAGGGGGTGTAGAGACCCAGTACTTC. Translated, it gives CASSTGTGGVETQYF.